The 21 T cell receptor beta chains reported below all come from one sample, sequenced in a study of vaccination and CD4 T cells after COVID-19. These receptors' antigens are unknown. Treatment meaning: roughly 11-day PBMC culture with coronavirus spike peptide pools or control peptides (ViraFEST assay). Sequenced with the Oncomine TCR Beta short-read assay was DNA taken from cultured CD4+ T cells. In TCRdb, the PCR reads were re-called with MiXCR into one record per CDR3 protein. Found here are about 15,000 distinct CDR3 sequences, about 57% of them singletons; the top ten hold less than 15%. The sequencing sample was made of CD4+ T cells from blood, cultured in vitro. The receptors here all came from a human donor who had recovered from COVID-19.

This sequence joins TRBV7-6 and TRBJ1-5; 7 positions agree with TRBD1. CDR3 length: 13 amino acids. V lost 7 bases to trimming and J lost 6 bases; unmatched junction nucleotides: 6. From germline, CDR1 is SGHVS and CDR2 FNYEAQ. The CDR3 nucleotides read TGTGCCAGCACGACAGGGTTGGGTCAGCCCCAGCATTTT. It is translated as CASTTGLGQPQHF.

The chain couples TRBV5-1 to TRBJ2-5; 10 positions match TRBD2. V was pared by 0 bases and J by 2 bases, with 4 bases of the junction left unmatched. There are 16 residues in the CDR3. From germline, CDR1 is SGHRS and CDR2 YFSETQ. The CDR3 coding sequence is TGCGCCAGCAGCTTGGTTGGACTAGCGGTTCAAGAGACCCAGTACTTC. Translation: CASSLVGLAVQETQYF.

The chain joins TRBV7-2 to TRBJ1-2; no clear D gene. The ends were cut back, 1 base at V and 4 bases at J, with 13 bases in the middle. The CDR3 covers 15 residues. CDR1 and CDR2 from the germline V gene are SGHTA and FQGNSA. The DNA of the CDR3 is TGTGCCAGCAGCTTAGGCGGTGGGTTTGGCTATGGCTACACCTTC. Its translation is CASSLGGGFGYGYTF.

This chain uses TRBV11-2 with TRBJ1-6; D gene ambiguous. This CDR3 has 16 residues. Germline assignment: CDR1 SGHAT and CDR2 FQNNGV. V was shortened by 1 base and J by 9 bases, with 16 bases between the two germline ends. The CDR3 DNA follows: TGTGCCAGCAGCTTAGGTCGAGGGATTGTTAGTTCACCCCTCCACTTT. This gives the protein CASSLGRGIVSSPLHF. Variable domain in full (rest from reference TRBV11-2 and TRBJ1-6): EAGVAQSPRYKIIEKRQSVAFWCNPISGHATLYWYQQILGQGPKLLIQFQNNGVVDDSQLPKDRFSAERLKGVDSTLKIQPAKLEDSAVYLCASSLGRGIVSSPLHFGNGTRLTVT.

This clonotype was detected once. The chain couples TRBV10-1 to TRBJ2-7, with 10 bases fitting TRBD1. Germline V gene lookup returns CDR1 WNHNN and CDR2 SYGVQD (reference sequence). Losses at the gene ends were 3 bases for V and 13 bases for J; bases not matched to a gene: 12. CDR3 length: 14 amino acids. The CDR3 is CASSDGRTGGMIYF. The CDR3 region has the DNA TGCGCCAGCAGTGACGGAAGGACAGGGGGAATGATCTACTTC.

The rearrangement uses TRBV7-8 and TRBJ2-2, with 9 bases lining up with TRBD2. Germline V gene sequence: CDR1 SGHVS, CDR2 FQNEAQ. The length of the CDR3 is 16 residues. Trimming at V came to 8 bases and at J to 2 bases, leaving 9 bases not matched to a gene. The CDR3 region is CASGLSGGINTGELFF. Here the CDR3 DNA reads TGTGCCAGCGGATTGAGCGGGGGGATTAACACCGGGGAGCTGTTTTTT.

This clonotype has a handful of counts. The chain links TRBV23-1 to TRBJ1-2, with D unresolved. TRBV23-1 has ORF status, its function being uncertain. The CDR3 runs to 13 residues. V was clipped by 0 bases and J by 4 bases, with 6 bases between them. Written as DNA, the CDR3 is TGCGCCAGCAGTCAATCTTTCGGCTATGGCTACACCTTC. Its protein is CASSQSFGYGYTF.

The rearrangement links TRBV12-3 or TRBV12-4 to TRBJ2-7; D is perhaps TRBD1 (6 bases). This CDR3 contains 12 residues. Trimming removed 5 bases at V and 3 bases at J, with 8 bases between. Written as DNA, the CDR3 is TGTGCCAGCAGTCCGGACAGCTACGAGCAGTACTTC. Translated: CASSPDSYEQYF.

This clonotype was seen only a few times. This chain uses TRBV6-1 with TRBJ1-2; D ambiguous. Trimming pared 6 bases from V and 4 bases from J, leaving 12 bases between. Germline V gene lookup returns CDR1 MNHNS and CDR2 SASEGT. The CDR3 covers 13 residues. CDR3 coding DNA: TGTGCCAGCAGACACAGTGAGGCCTATGGCTACACCTTC. Its protein is CASRHSEAYGYTF.

This clonotype was counted only a few times. CDR3 DNA: TGTGCCACCAGTGACGCCCGGGACAGGGCAAGGGAGACCCAGTACTTC. This encodes CATSDARDRARETQYF. The rearrangement uses TRBV24-1 and TRBJ2-5; TRBD1 matches at 9 bases. CDR1 is KGHDR and CDR2 is SFDVKD in the germline V gene. This CDR3 region has 16 residues. Unmatched junction bases numbered 10, after V lost 4 bases and J lost 5 bases.

This clonotype was recorded a few times. The gene calls are TRBV2 and TRBJ1-6, with D possibly being TRBD1 (6 bases). V was pared by 6 bases and J by 7 bases, with 19 bases between. This CDR3 spans 16 amino acids. Germline values: CDR1 SNHLY, CDR2 FYNNEI. The CDR3 loop is CASSALGARGNSPLHF. The DNA of the CDR3 is TGTGCCAGCAGCGCGTTGGGGGCGAGGGGCAATTCACCCCTCCACTTT.

V usage is TRBV21-1 and J usage is TRBJ1-6; the table calls TRBD1, which could not be checked here. TRBV21-1 is a known pseudogene. The CDR3 runs 17 residues. The CDR3 protein is CASSILTGDGDNSPLHF. As DNA, the CDR3 is TGTGCCAGCAGCATCCTCACCGGGGACGGGGATAATTCACCCCTCCACTTT.

The rearrangement uses TRBV7-9 and TRBJ1-3; D not resolved. Germline lookup yields CDR1 SEHNR and CDR2 FQNEAQ (reference sequence). The CDR3 spans 14 residues. V gave up 1 base and J gave up 7 bases, with 11 bases separating them. CDR3: CASSLDIGWNTIYF. The CDR3 bases are TGTGCCAGCAGCTTAGATATAGGGTGGAACACCATATATTTT.

This sequence joins TRBV28 and TRBJ1-5, with D perhaps matching TRBD1 (6 bases). Germline assignment: CDR1 MDHEN and CDR2 SYDVKM. The CDR3 contains 14 residues. Trimming pared 1 base from V and 8 bases from J, leaving 12 bases between. CDR3 amino acids: CASSLSGDLEPQHF. The CDR3 DNA follows: TGTGCCAGCAGTTTATCAGGGGATCTGGAGCCCCAGCATTTT.

V is TRBV25-1 and J is TRBJ1-2; possible D gene TRBD1, 5 bases. V dropped 1 base and J dropped 0 bases, with 9 bases sitting between them. From germline, CDR1 is MGHDK and CDR2 SYGVNS. CDR3 length equals 15 residues. The CDR3 DNA reads TGTGCCAGCAGTGAATCGACAGCAACTAACTATGGCTACACCTTC. Residues: CASSESTATNYGYTF.

This clonotype was seen once. This sequence joins TRBV20-1 and TRBJ2-7; D gene uncertain. The V gene lost 3 bases and the J gene lost 0 bases, with 9 bases spanning the gap. Looked up from germline, CDR1 is DFQATT and CDR2 is SNEGSKA (reference sequence). CDR3 length: 13 residues. The CDR3 coding sequence is TGCAGTGCTAGCCGGGTGGGCTCCTACGAGCAGTACTTC. Protein sequence: CSASRVGSYEQYF.

The CDR3 DNA is TGTGCCACCAGCAGGGGGACAGGGGGGAGCTATGGCTACACCTTC. This encodes CATSRGTGGSYGYTF. V and J are TRBV15 and TRBJ1-2; the match to TRBD1 covers 11 bases. V lost 3 bases and J lost 4; bases outside the gene matches: 4. This CDR3 contains 15 residues. Germline loops: CDR1 LNHNV, CDR2 YYDKDF (reference sequence).

The CDR3 nucleotides read TGTGCCAGCAGCCAAGGGACAGGGGCACCTTATGGCTACACCTTC. It specifies CASSQGTGAPYGYTF. The genes are TRBV14 and TRBJ1-2; TRBD1 agrees at 9 bases. Trimming at V came to 1 base and at J to 5 bases, leaving 5 bases not matched to a gene. CDR3 length equals 15 residues. In germline, CDR1 is SGHDN, CDR2 FVKESK.

CDR3 region: CASSLWDRGRGYTF. CDR3 DNA sequence: TGTGCCAGCAGCTTATGGGACAGGGGCCGTGGCTACACCTTC. V and J are TRBV7-9 and TRBJ1-2; 10 bases match TRBD1. The germline CDR1 and CDR2 sequences are SEHNR and FQNEAQ (reference sequence). V gave up 2 bases and J gave up 7 bases; unmatched junction bases: 4. This CDR3 has 14 residues.

This sequence joins TRBV27 and TRBJ1-4, with D possibly matching TRBD1 (6 bases). Trimming stripped 6 bases from V and 7 bases from J, with 21 bases between. The CDR3 is 16 amino acids. Germline CDR1 MNHEY, CDR2 SMNVEV (reference sequence). CDR3 amino acids: CASRTIRGGGGEKLFF. In DNA form, the CDR3 reads TGTGCCAGCAGAACCATTAGGGGGGGAGGGGGTGAAAAACTGTTTTTT.

This clonotype showed up just a few times. The junction departs from germline at one end; a sequencing error may be responsible. The genes are TRBV27 and TRBJ1-2; D is possibly TRBD1 (6 bases). The CDR3 is made up of 13 amino acids. The germline V gene encodes CDR1 MNHEY and CDR2 SMNVEV (reference sequence). The DNA of the CDR3 is TGTGCCACCAGTAGGAGGGGGTTGGACGGCTACACCTTC. It codes for CATSRRGLDGYTF.